This TCR beta chain was identified in a study of STAT3 mutations in large granular lymphocyte leukemia. Study overall: Roughly half of the longitudinally sequenced T-LGLL patients carried detectable canonical activating STAT3 mutations.

General study points: In about 30% of the 18 patients, new TCR clonotypes emerged after therapy. In T-cell large granular lymphocyte leukemia, about half of patients showed multiple immunodominant subclonotypes. Samples missed the first appearance of the clone.

A remark on this clone: Antigen specificity is unknown.

About 40,000 productive templates were obtained per sample on average. Repertoires were generated with immunoSEQ multiplex PCR, while TCRdb's copy carries only in-frame clones and drops some. The sample lists approximately 10,000 clones; more than 75% were seen once. The ends were cut back, 4 bases at V and 8 bases at J, with 18 bases in the middle. The CDR3 sequence is 14 residues long. The germline V gene has CDR1 SGHRS and CDR2 YFSETQ. The source is a man aged 60 to 75 with T-cell large granular lymphocyte leukemia. Some clones in this sample may be carry-over from other donors' samples. The chain recombines TRBV5-1 with TRBJ1-2, with D possibly matching TRBD1 (6 bases). Sequencing was performed on peripheral blood mononuclear cells. CDR3 in amino acids: CASSQGTDFVGYTF. The CDR3 DNA follows: TGCGCCAGCAGCCAGGGGACGGACTTTGTGGGCTACACCTTC.